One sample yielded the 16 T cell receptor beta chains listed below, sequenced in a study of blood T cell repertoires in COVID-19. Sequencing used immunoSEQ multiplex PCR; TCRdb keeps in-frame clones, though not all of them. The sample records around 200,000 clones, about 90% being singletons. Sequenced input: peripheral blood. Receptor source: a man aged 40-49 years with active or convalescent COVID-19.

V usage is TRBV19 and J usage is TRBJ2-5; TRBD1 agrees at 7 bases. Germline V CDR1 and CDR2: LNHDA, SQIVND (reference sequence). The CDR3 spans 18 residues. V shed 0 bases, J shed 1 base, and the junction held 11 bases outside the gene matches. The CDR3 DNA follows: TGTGCCAGTAGTATAGACCTGGGGGTAGGGACAGCCCAAGAGACCCAGTACTTC. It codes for CASSIDLGVGTAQETQYF.

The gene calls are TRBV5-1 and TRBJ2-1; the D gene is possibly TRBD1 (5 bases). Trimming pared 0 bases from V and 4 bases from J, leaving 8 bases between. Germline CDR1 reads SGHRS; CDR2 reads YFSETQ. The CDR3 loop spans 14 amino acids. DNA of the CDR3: TGCGCCAGCAGCTTGGGGGGCGAGTACAATGAGCAGTTCTTC. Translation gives CASSLGGEYNEQFF.

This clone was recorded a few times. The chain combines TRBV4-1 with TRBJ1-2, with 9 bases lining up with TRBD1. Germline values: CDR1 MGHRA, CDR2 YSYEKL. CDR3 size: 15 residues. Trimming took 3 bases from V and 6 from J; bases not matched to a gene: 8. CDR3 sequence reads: CASSQGTGQVDGYTF. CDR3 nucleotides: TGCGCCAGCAGCCAGGGGACAGGGCAGGTAGATGGCTACACCTTC.

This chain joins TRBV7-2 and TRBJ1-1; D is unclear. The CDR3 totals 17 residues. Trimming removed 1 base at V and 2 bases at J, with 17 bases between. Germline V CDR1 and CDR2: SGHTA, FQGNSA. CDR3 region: CASSLVFSRGINTEAFF. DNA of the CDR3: TGTGCCAGCAGCTTAGTCTTTTCGCGGGGAATTAACACTGAAGCTTTCTTT.

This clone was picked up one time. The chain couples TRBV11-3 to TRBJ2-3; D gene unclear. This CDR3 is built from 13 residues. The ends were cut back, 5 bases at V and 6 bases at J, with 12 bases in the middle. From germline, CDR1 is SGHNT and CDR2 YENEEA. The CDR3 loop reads CASSNLVSDTQYF. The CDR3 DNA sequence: TGTGCCAGCAGCAATCTAGTGTCGGATACGCAGTATTTT.

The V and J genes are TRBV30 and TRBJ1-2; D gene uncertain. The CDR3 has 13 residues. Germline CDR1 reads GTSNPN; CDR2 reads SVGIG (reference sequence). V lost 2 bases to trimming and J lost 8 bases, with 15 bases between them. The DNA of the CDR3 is TGTGCCTGGAGTACCGGGGTCGCGCGGGGCTACACCTTC. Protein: CAWSTGVARGYTF.

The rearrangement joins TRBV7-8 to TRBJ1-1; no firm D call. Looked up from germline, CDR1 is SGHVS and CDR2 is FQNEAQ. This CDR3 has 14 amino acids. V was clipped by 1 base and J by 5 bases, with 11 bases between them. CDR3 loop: CASSLVPGLTEAFF. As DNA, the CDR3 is TGTGCCAGCAGCTTAGTTCCGGGGTTGACTGAAGCTTTCTTT.

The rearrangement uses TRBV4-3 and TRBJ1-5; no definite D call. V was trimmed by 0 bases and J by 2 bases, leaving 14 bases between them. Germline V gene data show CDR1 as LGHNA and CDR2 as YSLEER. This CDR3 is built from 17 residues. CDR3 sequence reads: CASSQDARGWGNQPQHF. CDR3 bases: TGCGCCAGCAGCCAAGATGCCCGGGGTTGGGGCAATCAGCCCCAGCATTTT.

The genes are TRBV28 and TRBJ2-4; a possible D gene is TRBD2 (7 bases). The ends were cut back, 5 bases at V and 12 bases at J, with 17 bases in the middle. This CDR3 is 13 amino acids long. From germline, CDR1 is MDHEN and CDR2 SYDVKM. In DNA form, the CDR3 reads TGTGCCAGCAGTCTTGGACAGCCGGGGGGTCAGTACTTC. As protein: CASSLGQPGGQYF.

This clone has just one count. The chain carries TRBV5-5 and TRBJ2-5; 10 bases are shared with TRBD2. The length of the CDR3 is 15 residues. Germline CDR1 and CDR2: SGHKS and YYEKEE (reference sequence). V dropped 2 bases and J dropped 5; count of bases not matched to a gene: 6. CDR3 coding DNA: TGTGCCAGCAGCTTAAGCGGGGGGGCCGGGGAGACCCAGTACTTC. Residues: CASSLSGGAGETQYF.

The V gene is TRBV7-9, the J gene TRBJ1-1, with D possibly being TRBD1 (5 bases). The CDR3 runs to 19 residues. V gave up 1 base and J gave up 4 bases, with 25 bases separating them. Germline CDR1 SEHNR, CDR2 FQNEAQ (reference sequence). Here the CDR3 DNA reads TGTGCCAGCAGCTTAGGATGGAGTGGGGTGAAACAGGAGGGCACTGAAGCTTTCTTT. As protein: CASSLGWSGVKQEGTEAFF.

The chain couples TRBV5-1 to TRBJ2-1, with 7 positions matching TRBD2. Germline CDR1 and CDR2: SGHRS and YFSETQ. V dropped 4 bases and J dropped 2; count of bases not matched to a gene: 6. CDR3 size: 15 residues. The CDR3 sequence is CASSPGGSAYNEQFF. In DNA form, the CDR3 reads TGCGCCAGCAGCCCCGGGGGGTCAGCCTACAATGAGCAGTTCTTC.

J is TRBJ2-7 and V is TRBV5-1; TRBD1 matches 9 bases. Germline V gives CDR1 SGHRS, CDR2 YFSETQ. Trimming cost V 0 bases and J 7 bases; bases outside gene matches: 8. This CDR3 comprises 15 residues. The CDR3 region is CASSLESGTGYEQYF. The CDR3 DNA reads TGCGCCAGCAGCTTGGAGTCCGGGACAGGGTATGAGCAGTACTTC.

CDR3 DNA sequence: TGTGCCAGCAGCCCCGGGGGGCGTCTCGGTAATTCACCCCTCCACTTT. Its protein product is CASSPGGRLGNSPLHF. The chain uses TRBV11-3 and TRBJ1-6, with D perhaps TRBD1 (6 bases). Germline CDR1 and CDR2: SGHNT and YENEEA. The V and J ends lost 5 bases and 6 bases respectively, with 17 bases between them. The CDR3 has 16 residues.

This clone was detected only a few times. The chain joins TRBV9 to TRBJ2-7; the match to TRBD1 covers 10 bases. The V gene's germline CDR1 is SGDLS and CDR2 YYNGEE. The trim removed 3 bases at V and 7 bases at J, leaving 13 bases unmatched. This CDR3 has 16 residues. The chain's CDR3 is CASSETPGTGAGEQYF. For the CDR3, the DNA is TGTGCCAGCAGCGAAACCCCCGGGACAGGGGCTGGGGAGCAGTACTTC.

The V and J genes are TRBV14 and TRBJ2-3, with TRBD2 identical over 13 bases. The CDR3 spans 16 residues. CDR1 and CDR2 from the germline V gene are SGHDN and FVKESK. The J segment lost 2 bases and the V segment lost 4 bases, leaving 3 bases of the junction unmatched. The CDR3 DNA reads TGTGCCAGCAGCCGACTAGCGGGGGGCCTCACAGATACGCAGTATTTT. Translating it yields CASSRLAGGLTDTQYF.